This T cell receptor beta chain was sequenced in a study of lymphopenia after photon versus proton radiotherapy. Regarding the study as a whole: Relative stability marked proton patients; photon patients lost diversity and naive cells.

As regards this clone: Its specificity is unknown.

The V and J ends lost 1 base and 6 bases, in that order; junction bases with no gene match: 6. The CDR3 runs to 16 residues. CDR1 is LNHNV and CDR2 is YYDKDF in the germline V gene (reference sequence). Only in-frame clones appear in the TCRdb table, and some are missing; sequencing was by immunoSEQ multiplex PCR. The sample lists more than 60,000 clones; approximately 84% were seen once. The sequence derives from a man aged 35-49 years with gastric cancer. Sequencing was performed on peripheral blood, taken from a patient treated with photon-based radiotherapy. The chain couples TRBV15 to TRBJ1-1, with 12 bases matching TRBD1. DNA for the CDR3: TGTGCCACCAGCAGAGTTCCGGGACAGGGGGCGGCTGAAGCTTTCTTT. Encoded protein: CATSRVPGQGAAEAFF. The full variable domain, completed using reference TRBV15 and TRBJ1-1, is DAMVIQNPRYQVTQFGKPVTLSCSQTLNHNVMYWYQQKSSQAPKLLFHYYDKDFNNEADTPDNFQSRRPNTSFCFLDIRSPGLGDTAMYLCATSRVPGQGAAEAFFGQGTRLTVV.